One sample yielded the 28 T cell receptor beta chains listed below, sequenced in a study of T cells in Graves' hyperthyroidism and ophthalmopathy (dated 2019 in TCRdb). The library was generated by multiplex PCR. Sequencing used an Illumina HiSeq 2000. The TCR beta CDR3 regions were amplified from the RNA transcripts. The TCR CDR3 was subjected to a first round of RT-PCR using the HTBI primer set and the Qiagen OneStep RT-PCR kit. In-frame beta chains were kept once TCRdb had trimmed the public reads at Q25 with fastp and called clones with MiXCR. Identical CDR3 protein sequences are pooled into one entry, listed with their most common genes and DNA. The sample contains about 420,000 distinct CDR3 sequences, roughly an eighth of them found a single time. The ten biggest clones cover 5.3% of the sample. Sequences were obtained from blood. The receptors here all came from a woman younger than 30 with Graves' hyperthyroidism.

The genes are TRBV20-1 and TRBJ2-7; 9 bases map to TRBD2. With V trimmed by 5 bases and J by 4 bases, 6 bases remained unmatched. Per germline, CDR1 DFQATT and CDR2 SNEGSKA (reference sequence). The CDR3 sequence is 13 residues long. CDR3 protein: CSAGAGGGYEQYF. The CDR3 nucleotides read TGCAGTGCTGGGGCGGGAGGGGGGTACGAGCAGTACTTC.

This clonotype appeared many times. The chain couples TRBV28 to TRBJ1-2, with TRBD1 as a possible D gene (5 bases). V lost 3 bases and J 6 bases, leaving 20 bases between the germline ends. Germline-derived CDR1 and CDR2 are MDHEN and SYDVKM. The CDR3 loop spans 16 amino acids. The CDR3 protein is CASSFPLGARVNGYTF. The CDR3 DNA follows: TGTGCCAGCAGTTTCCCTCTGGGAGCCAGGGTGAATGGCTACACCTTC.

This clonotype has ten or more counts. The rearrangement uses TRBV27 and TRBJ2-1; D gene unclear. This CDR3 is built from 16 residues. V was clipped by 3 bases and J by 5 bases, with 17 bases between them. Per germline, CDR1 MNHEY and CDR2 SMNVEV (reference sequence). CDR3 bases: TGTGCCAGCAGTTTTCTCCCGACTGGACGAGACAATGAGCAGTTCTTC. It codes for CASSFLPTGRDNEQFF.

This sequence joins TRBV3-1 and TRBJ2-1; D ambiguous. The CDR3 has 15 amino acids. The germline V and J ends were trimmed by 0 bases and 8 bases, with 14 bases remaining between them. Per germline, CDR1 LGHDT and CDR2 YNNKEL (reference sequence). The CDR3 coding sequence is TGTGCCAGCAGCCAAGATCCCGGAGTAGGGTATGAGCAGTTCTTC. It translates to CASSQDPGVGYEQFF.

Ten or more counts support this clonotype. The rearrangement uses TRBV29-1 and TRBJ2-5; weak D call: TRBD1 (6 bases). The V gene's germline CDR1 is SQVTM and CDR2 ANQGSEA. The CDR3 is made up of 14 amino acids. V lost 0 bases, J lost 4 bases, and 12 bases lay in between. Written as DNA, the CDR3 is TGCAGCGTTGAAGATACAGGGAGCGTAGAGACCCAGTACTTC. Translated: CSVEDTGSVETQYF.

Notes on this clonotype: A read error may explain this, as a much larger clone is one base away. V usage is TRBV14 and J usage is TRBJ2-7, with 10 bases fitting TRBD2. CDR1 SGHDN and CDR2 FVKESK come from the germline V gene. The CDR3 loop spans 17 amino acids. After removal of 0 bases from V and 7 bases from J, the junction contained 12 bases not matched to a gene. CDR3 residues: CASSQDRPSGRRYEQYF. The CDR3, as DNA: TGTGCCAGCAGCCAAGATCGACCTAGCGGGAGACGATATGAGCAGTACTTC.

This clonotype appeared a few times. The chain has TRBV6-2 or TRBV6-3 and TRBJ2-5, with no clear D. The CDR3 consists of 11 residues. CDR1 is MNHEY and CDR2 is SVGEGT in the germline V gene. Trimming left V 5 bases short and J 9 bases short, with 10 bases between. The CDR3 DNA is TGTGCCAGCAGTACCGGTCCATCCCAGTACTTC. Translated, it gives CASSTGPSQYF.

The V gene is TRBV27, the J gene TRBJ2-3, with 8 bases aligning to TRBD2. The V segment lost 5 bases and the J segment 2 bases; nucleotides outside the gene matches: 9. CDR3 length: 16 residues. Germline V gene sequence: CDR1 MNHEY, CDR2 SMNVEV (reference sequence). The CDR3 coding sequence is TGTGCCAGCAGTAGCCGGATAGCGGGAACCACAGATACGCAGTATTTT. Its translation is CASSSRIAGTTDTQYF.

Ten or more counts support this clonotype. The rearrangement joins TRBV2 to TRBJ1-1, with 8 bases lining up with TRBD1. This CDR3 is 19 amino acids long. J gave up 1 base and V 8 bases, and 21 bases lay outside the gene matches. The germline CDR1 and CDR2 sequences are SNHLY and FYNNEI. CDR3: CASLAPRTGPPPWNTEAFF. The DNA of the CDR3 is TGTGCCAGCCTAGCCCCCCGGACAGGGCCCCCCCCATGGAACACTGAAGCTTTCTTT.

The chain links TRBV5-1 to TRBJ2-2; D call uncertain. CDR3 length equals 13 residues. CDR1 and CDR2 from the germline V gene are SGHRS and YFSETQ. V was clipped by 2 bases and J by 5 bases, with 7 bases between them. This CDR3 reads CASSFAGTGELFF. The CDR3 DNA follows: TGCGCCAGCAGCTTCGCTGGTACCGGGGAGCTGTTTTTT.

The sample holds many counts of this clonotype. In DNA, the CDR3 is TGCAGCGCCGCCGAACCAGATACGCAGTATTTT. The encoded protein is CSAAEPDTQYF. The genes are TRBV29-1 and TRBJ2-3; unclear D gene. Trimming shortened V by 7 bases and J by 4 bases, and 9 bases separated the two germline ends. CDR1 SQVTM and CDR2 ANQGSEA come from the germline V gene. This CDR3 region has 11 residues.

To note about this clonotype: A much larger clone lies one base from this, so it may be a read error. The V and J genes are TRBV12-3 or TRBV12-4 and TRBJ2-1; tentatively, D is TRBD2 (6 bases). Trimming pared 5 bases from V and 4 bases from J, leaving 18 bases between. The CDR3 spans 16 residues. DNA for the CDR3: TGTGCCAGCAGTCCCTTCACTCGCGGAGGGTACAATGAGCAGTTCTTC. It translates to CASSPFTRGGYNEQFF.

In the case of this clonotype: A much bigger clone sits one base away, suggesting this may be a read error. The chain employs TRBV20-1 and TRBJ1-2; D gene ambiguous. CDR3 length equals 12 residues. Germline V lookup: CDR1 DFQATT, CDR2 SNEGSKA (reference sequence). The CDR3 loop reads CSAPMANYGYTF. CDR3 nucleotide sequence: TGCAGCGCACCCATGGCTAACTATGGCTACACCTTC.

The chain joins TRBV7-6 to TRBJ2-1, with D perhaps TRBD2 (6 bases). Trimming took off 5 bases at V and 4 bases at J, with 15 bases between the two ends. CDR1 SGHVS and CDR2 FNYEAQ come from the germline V gene. CDR3 length: 15 residues. The CDR3 spells CASSSTYGRYNEQFF. The CDR3 bases are TGTGCCAGCAGCAGCACATACGGGAGATACAATGAGCAGTTCTTC.

This clonotype came up many times. The CDR3 coding sequence is TGTGCCAGCAGCTCTACCCCCTCAGATACGCAGTATTTT. It is translated as CASSSTPSDTQYF. This chain uses TRBV7-2 with TRBJ2-3; D call uncertain. V was cut by 4 bases and J by 4 bases, with 9 bases left in between. This CDR3 has 13 residues. Germline V gene data show CDR1 as SGHTA and CDR2 as FQGNSA.

There are many counts of this clonotype. V and J are TRBV6-1 and TRBJ1-4; tentatively, D is TRBD1 (6 bases). The CDR3 consists of 15 residues. Germline-derived CDR1 and CDR2 are MNHNS and SASEGT. Between the trimmed V and J ends, which lost 0 bases and 7 bases, there was a span of 12 bases. The CDR3 region has the DNA TGTGCCAGCAGTGAAGCGCCGGGGGCAGGTGAAAAACTGTTTTTT. It translates to CASSEAPGAGEKLFF.

With regard to this clonotype: A much larger clone differs from this one at a single base, so this may be a read error. The chain couples TRBV6-5 to TRBJ2-1; 9 bases align to TRBD2. CDR1 MNHEY and CDR2 SVGAGI come from the germline V gene. CDR3 length: 16 amino acids. V shed 2 bases, J shed 9 bases, and the junction held 11 bases outside the gene matches. CDR3 sequence: CASSYGLAGARSEQFF. The CDR3 DNA follows: TGTGCCAGCAGTTACGGCTTAGCGGGAGCTCGTAGTGAGCAGTTCTTC.

This clonotype came up a few times. V is TRBV7-9 and J is TRBJ2-2; D is possibly TRBD1 (6 bases). The length of the CDR3 is 14 residues. Germline lookup yields CDR1 SEHNR and CDR2 FQNEAQ (reference sequence). V was cut by 7 bases and J by 3 bases, with 12 bases left in between. The CDR3 DNA reads TGTGCCAGCACCCGAACAGGGCACACCGGGGAGCTGTTTTTT. It is translated as CASTRTGHTGELFF. Variable domain in full (rest from reference TRBV7-9 and TRBJ2-2): DTGVSQNPRHKITKRGQNVTFRCDPISEHNRLYWYRQTLGQGPEFLTYFQNEAQLEKSRLLSDRFSAERPKGSFSTLEIQRTEQGDSAMYLCASTRTGHTGELFFGEGSRLTVL.

This clonotype came up many times. V is TRBV27 and J is TRBJ2-7; TRBD1 or TRBD2 may be the D gene (6 bases each). The V gene's germline CDR1 is MNHEY and CDR2 SMNVEV (reference sequence). Trimming took off 5 bases at V and 8 bases at J, with 19 bases between the two ends. This CDR3 contains 14 residues. The CDR3 region has the DNA TGTGCCAGCAGTCCTAAAGGGGGGCATTGGAAGCAGTACTTC. This codes for CASSPKGGHWKQYF.

Many counts were recorded for this clonotype. The rearrangement uses TRBV27 and TRBJ2-1; D not certain. The germline gives CDR1 MNHEY, CDR2 SMNVEV (reference sequence). V was clipped by 3 bases and J by 0 bases, with 12 bases between them. This CDR3 has 16 amino acids. In DNA form, the CDR3 reads TGTGCCAGCAGTTTCCGGACGGGTATCTCCTACAATGAGCAGTTCTTC. Residues: CASSFRTGISYNEQFF.

This clonotype appeared many times. The V and J genes are TRBV9 and TRBJ2-1, with D possibly TRBD2 on 6 matching bases. V shed 0 bases and J shed 7 bases, with 14 bases lying between them. The CDR3 runs 15 residues. CDR1 and CDR2 (germline): SGDLS, YYNGEE. The CDR3 loop is CASSVAAGPRNEQFF. Written as DNA, the CDR3 is TGTGCCAGCAGCGTAGCGGCGGGACCGAGGAATGAGCAGTTCTTC. The whole variable domain, filled in from reference TRBV9 and TRBJ2-1, reads DSGVTQTPKHLITATGQRVTLRCSPRSGDLSVYWYQQSLDQGLQFLIQYYNGEERAKGNILERFSAQQFPDLHSELNLSSLELGDSALYFCASSVAAGPRNEQFFGPGTRLTVL.

The sample holds many counts of this clonotype. The J gene is TRBJ1-3, the V gene TRBV7-6; D gene unclear. CDR1 and CDR2 from the germline V gene are SGHVS and FNYEAQ. Trimming cost V 1 base and J 2 bases, with 6 bases left between them. This CDR3 contains 14 residues. CDR3 loop: CASSLEVAGNTIYF. Written as DNA, the CDR3 is TGTGCCAGCAGCTTAGAGGTGGCTGGAAACACCATATATTTT.

This clonotype has at least ten counts. CDR3 DNA sequence: TGTGCCAGCAGGGGGACAGGGACCTACAATGAGCAGTTCTTC. Translating gives CASRGTGTYNEQFF. This sequence joins TRBV6-2 or TRBV6-3 and TRBJ2-1; 9 nucleotides agree with TRBD1. Trimming cost V 6 bases and J 2 bases; bases outside gene matches: 2. The CDR3 spans 14 residues. CDR1 is MNHEY, CDR2 SVGEGT, per germline.

The sample holds many counts of this clonotype. V usage is TRBV13 and J usage is TRBJ1-4; weak D call: TRBD1 (5 bases). The CDR3 consists of 13 residues. V gave up 2 bases and J gave up 6 bases, with 7 bases separating them. The V gene's germline CDR1 is PRHDT and CDR2 FYEKMQ (reference sequence). CDR3: CASSLMGHEKLFF. CDR3 nucleotide sequence: TGTGCCAGCAGCTTAATGGGACATGAAAAACTGTTTTTT.

This clonotype showed up many times. Here the CDR3 reads CASALTPGARGETQYF. For the CDR3, the DNA is TGTGCCAGTGCCTTAACTCCGGGCGCAAGGGGAGAGACCCAGTACTTC. The J gene is TRBJ2-5, the V gene TRBV7-9, with a weak D call TRBD1 (5 bases). Trimming shortened V by 9 bases and J by 4 bases, and 24 bases separated the two germline ends. Germline lookup yields CDR1 SEHNR and CDR2 FQNEAQ (reference sequence). The CDR3 extends over 16 amino acids.

This clonotype was seen a handful of times. J is TRBJ1-4 and V is TRBV20-1; possible D gene TRBD1, 6 bases. The CDR3 contains 13 residues. Germline values: CDR1 DFQATT, CDR2 SNEGSKA (reference sequence). Trimming left V 0 bases short and J 11 bases short, with 13 bases between. The DNA for the CDR3 is TGCAGTGCTAGAGATCCTGGAGGGGGGAAACTGTTTTTT. Protein product: CSARDPGGGKLFF.

In this sample, this clonotype turned up many times. This chain uses TRBV6-2 or TRBV6-3 with TRBJ2-7, with D perhaps matching TRBD2 (5 bases). V gave up 6 bases and J gave up 6 bases, with 21 bases separating them. The CDR3 has 15 amino acids. Germline V gene sequence: CDR1 MNHEY, CDR2 SVGEGT. The CDR3 DNA sequence: TGTGCCAGCAGACACGGGCTAGCCGATCGGGGCGAGCAGTACTTC. This sequence encodes CASRHGLADRGEQYF.

This clonotype appeared a few times. The genes are TRBV2 and TRBJ1-1; no reliable D call. The CDR3 covers 14 residues. Germline-derived CDR1 and CDR2 are SNHLY and FYNNEI. V lost 3 bases and J lost 11, with 19 bases in between. The CDR3, as DNA: TGTGCCAGCAGTGATTGGTTGGTAGGCTCCGACGCTTTCTTT. Translated: CASSDWLVGSDAFF.